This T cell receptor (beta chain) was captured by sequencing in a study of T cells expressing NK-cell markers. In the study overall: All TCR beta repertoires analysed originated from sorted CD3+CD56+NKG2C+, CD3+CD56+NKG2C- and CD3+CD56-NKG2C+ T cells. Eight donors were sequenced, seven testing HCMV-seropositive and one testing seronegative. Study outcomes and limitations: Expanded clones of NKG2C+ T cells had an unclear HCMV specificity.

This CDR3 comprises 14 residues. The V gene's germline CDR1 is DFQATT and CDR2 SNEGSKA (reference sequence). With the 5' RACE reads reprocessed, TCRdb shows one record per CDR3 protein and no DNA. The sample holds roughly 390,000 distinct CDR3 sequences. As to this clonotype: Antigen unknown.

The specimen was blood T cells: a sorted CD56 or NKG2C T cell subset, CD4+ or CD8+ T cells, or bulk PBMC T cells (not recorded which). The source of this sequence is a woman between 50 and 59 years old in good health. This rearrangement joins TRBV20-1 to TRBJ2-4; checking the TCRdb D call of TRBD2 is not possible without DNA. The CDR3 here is CSATSGRALDIQYF.